Presented here are 3 T cell receptor beta chains from one specimen sequenced in a study of T cells in narcolepsy (dated by TCRdb to the late 2010s). Library method: the immunoSEQ multiplex PCR assay. The source is immuneACCESS, and TCRdb retained only in-frame sequences with V and J called. Part of the clones is not carried over; for the studies checked, unresolved V genes explain less than half of this, and the remainder is unexplained. This sample has roughly 25,000 clones in its table, and 65% to 90% of those were observed once. The ten largest clones take up 10% of the sample. Sequenced sample: memory (CD45RA-) CD4+ T cells from blood. The cell subset or site label, as the study defines it: memory T cells sorted ex vivo from peripheral blood. The receptors shown here come from a human donor in good health.

The chain uses TRBV5-1 and TRBJ1-3; D is perhaps TRBD1 (5 bases). The V gene's germline CDR1 is SGHRS and CDR2 YFSETQ. Trimming shortened V by 5 bases and J by 4 bases, and 13 bases separated the two germline ends. This CDR3 comprises 14 residues. CDR3 DNA sequence: TGCGCCAGCAGTTCCGGGACTGTAGGAAACACCATATATTTT. Its translation: CASSSGTVGNTIYF. Combining the CDR3 with reference TRBV5-1 and TRBJ1-3 gives the whole variable domain KAGVTQTPRYLIKTRGQQVTLSCSPISGHRSVSWYQQTPGQGLQFLFEYFSETQRNKGNFPGRFSGRQFSNSRSEMNVSTLELGDSALYLCASSSGTVGNTIYFGEGSWLTVV.

This clone was seen once. The V call is TRBV7-2, the J call TRBJ2-1; weak D call: TRBD2 (6 bases). Germline CDR1 reads SGHTA; CDR2 reads FQGNSA. The V gene lost 7 bases and the J gene lost 0 bases, with 10 bases spanning the gap. The CDR3 has 14 amino acids. The CDR3 coding sequence is TGTGCCAGCACCATGGACTACTCCTACAATGAGCAGTTCTTC. Translated, it gives CASTMDYSYNEQFF.

The J gene is TRBJ2-1, the V gene TRBV19; no definite D call. Per germline, CDR1 LNHDA and CDR2 SQIVND (reference sequence). This CDR3 has 17 amino acids. With 4 bases removed from V and 1 base from J, the gap between germline ends came to 17 bases. CDR3 residues: CASSTTRSLRSYNEQFF. The CDR3 DNA reads as TGTGCCAGTAGTACCACCCGTTCGTTACGGTCCTACAATGAGCAGTTCTTC.